This T cell receptor (beta chain) originates from a study of shared clonotypes between healthy human individuals. Study-wide background: Samples came from two female and three male donors aged 18 to 49. Overall study findings and caveats: Few donors limited the genetic and exposure-history diversity represented. All-four-donor shared clonotypes had higher generation probabilities than non-shared clonotypes did.

Recent vaccinations or acute infections were absent in the healthy HIV-negative adult donors. Comment on this clone: No antigen is known for it.

TCRdb's copy holds only in-frame clones and misses some; the assay was immunoSEQ multiplex PCR. The sample has more than 850,000 clones, 70% to 80% seen once. The junction had 7 bases not matched to a gene; V was cut back by 4 bases and J by 3 bases. Germline values: CDR1 LGHNA, CDR2 YNFKEQ. The CDR3 is made up of 15 amino acids. The chain joins TRBV4-2 to TRBJ2-5; 8 bases align to TRBD2. This sequence was found in a man between 18 and 35 years old in good health. Some clones in this sample may be carry-over from other donors' samples. The sequenced material came from memory CD4+ T cells from PBMCs. Subset given: CD45RA-negative fraction. The CDR3 sequence: CASSPGGAGEETQYF. For the CDR3, the DNA is TGTGCCAGCAGCCCGGGTGGAGCGGGAGAAGAGACCCAGTACTTC.